The 32 T cell receptor beta chains below all came from one sample that was sequenced in a study of identical twins. TCRdb re-called the 5' RACE reads through MiXCR, storing one row per CDR3 protein. The table lists roughly 1.6 million distinct CDR3 sequences, roughly a third of them singletons, with under 0.35% in the top ten. The sample comprised cord blood. The receptors were sampled from a newborn girl in good health.

The V and J genes are TRBV12-3 or TRBV12-4 and TRBJ2-3; D might be TRBD2 (5 bases). Trimming removed 5 bases from V and 5 bases from J, with 14 bases in between. This CDR3 comprises 14 residues. Written as DNA, the CDR3 is TGTGCCAGCAGTACTAGTGATTGGGGAGATACGCAGTATTTT. Protein product: CASSTSDWGDTQYF.

The chain recombines TRBV20-1 with TRBJ1-4; 10 bases are a match to TRBD1. This CDR3 has 14 residues. After removal of 6 bases from V and 6 bases from J, the junction contained 7 bases not matched to a gene. Germline assignment: CDR1 DFQATT and CDR2 SNEGSKA (reference sequence). CDR3 in amino acids: CSAARDRGHEKLFF. The CDR3 coding sequence is TGCAGTGCCGCCCGGGACAGGGGACATGAAAAACTGTTTTTT.

Concerning this clonotype: A clone one base away is much larger, so this may be a read error. The chain is built from TRBV28 and TRBJ1-2; perhaps TRBD1 as D (6 bases). Germline V gives CDR1 MDHEN, CDR2 SYDVKM. V shed 3 bases and J shed 0 bases, with 11 bases lying between them. This CDR3 is built from 15 residues. The CDR3 sequence is CASSLADSANYGYTF. CDR3 coding DNA: TGTGCCAGCAGTTTGGCGGACAGTGCTAACTATGGCTACACCTTC.

J is TRBJ1-5 and V is TRBV5-8, with TRBD1 identical over 8 bases. V gave up 2 bases and J gave up 7 bases; unmatched junction bases: 11. The CDR3 has 16 amino acids. The V gene's germline CDR1 is SGHTS and CDR2 YDEGEE. CDR3 sequence (DNA): TGTGCCAGCAGCTTCGAGGGACCCGACAGGGGACAGCCCCAGCATTTT. Translated, it gives CASSFEGPDRGQPQHF.

Remarks on this clonotype: Sequence at one end of the junction differs from germline and may be a read error. This chain connects TRBV27 to TRBJ2-7; TRBD1 is a possible D gene (5 bases). CDR1 and CDR2 (germline): MNHEY, SMNVEV (reference sequence). The CDR3 consists of 13 residues. As DNA, the CDR3 is TGTGCCAGCAGTATATCGCGGACAAGGGAGCAGTACTTC. It translates to CASSISRTREQYF.

This clonotype was picked up a small number of times. The rearrangement joins TRBV10-2 to TRBJ1-2; maybe TRBD1 (5 bases). The CDR3 spans 13 residues. Germline V gives CDR1 WSHSY, CDR2 SAAADI. V lost 4 bases and J lost 5, with 11 bases in between. CDR3 DNA: TGCGCCAGCAGTGGAATCAGGGCTTATGGCTACACCTTC. Protein product: CASSGIRAYGYTF.

The V and J genes are TRBV6-2 or TRBV6-3 and TRBJ1-2, with D maybe TRBD1 (5 bases). The germline V gene encodes CDR1 MNHEY and CDR2 SVGEGT. This CDR3 region has 14 residues. The V and J ends lost 7 bases and 4 bases respectively, with 16 bases between them. DNA of the CDR3: TGTGCCAGCACCCATAACCGACAGCCCTATGGCTACACCTTC. This translates into CASTHNRQPYGYTF.

The V gene is TRBV29-1, the J gene TRBJ1-5, with a weak D call TRBD1 (5 bases). Germline-derived CDR1 and CDR2 are SQVTM and ANQGSEA. V gave up 1 base and J gave up 6 bases, with 10 bases separating them. The length of the CDR3 is 13 residues. CDR3 in DNA: TGCAGCGTTGAAGGCCAGGGAGGTCAGCCCCAGCATTTT. Translating it yields CSVEGQGGQPQHF.

The sample holds a few counts of this clonotype. The rearrangement joins TRBV4-2 to TRBJ1-2; TRBD1 aligns across 8 bases. The V segment lost 1 base and the J segment 0 bases; nucleotides outside the gene matches: 13. From germline, CDR1 is LGHNA and CDR2 YNFKEQ. CDR3 length: 19 residues. CDR3 residues: CASSQVRRQGKLTNYGYTF. The CDR3 nucleotides are TGTGCCAGCAGCCAAGTCCGGAGACAGGGGAAACTTACTAACTATGGCTACACCTTC.

The V call is TRBV27, the J call TRBJ2-7, with D possibly matching TRBD1 (5 bases). Germline loops: CDR1 MNHEY, CDR2 SMNVEV (reference sequence). CDR3 size: 14 residues. V lost 2 bases to trimming and J lost 5 bases, with 13 bases between them. CDR3: CASSLGRARNEQYF. CDR3 bases: TGTGCCAGCAGTTTAGGCAGGGCCCGGAACGAGCAGTACTTC.

The chain is built from TRBV20-1 and TRBJ2-7, with 7 bases matching TRBD1. The CDR3 has 15 residues. J gave up 0 bases and V 3 bases, and 8 bases lay outside the gene matches. CDR1 DFQATT and CDR2 SNEGSKA come from the germline V gene (reference sequence). The CDR3 reads CSARVRRDSSYEQYF. Here the CDR3 DNA reads TGCAGTGCTAGGGTGCGCCGGGACAGCTCCTACGAGCAGTACTTC.

J is TRBJ1-1 and V is TRBV11-2, with D unresolved. V was shortened by 1 base and J by 2 bases, with 14 bases between the two germline ends. Germline V CDR1 and CDR2: SGHAT, FQNNGV. This CDR3 is 16 amino acids long. For the CDR3, the DNA is TGTGCCAGCAGCTTAGTCCGGACGGGGATCAACACTGAAGCTTTCTTT. Translating gives CASSLVRTGINTEAFF. Full variable domain (remainder filled in from reference TRBV11-2 and TRBJ1-1): EAGVAQSPRYKIIEKRQSVAFWCNPISGHATLYWYQQILGQGPKLLIQFQNNGVVDDSQLPKDRFSAERLKGVDSTLKIQPAKLEDSAVYLCASSLVRTGINTEAFFGQGTRLTVV.

Only a few counts were recorded for this clonotype. Germline is not matched at one junction end, which may reflect a read error. The J gene is TRBJ2-3, the V gene TRBV6-5, with D unclear. The germline gives CDR1 MNHEY, CDR2 SVGAGI. This CDR3 is built from 13 residues. For the CDR3, the DNA is TGTGCCAGCAGTTACTCGAGCAAAGATACGCAGTATTTT. Amino acid sequence: CASSYSSKDTQYF.

This chain uses TRBV7-9 with TRBJ1-4; the match to TRBD1 covers 8 bases. In germline, CDR1 is SEHNR, CDR2 FQNEAQ (reference sequence). CDR3 length: 15 residues. The V gene end was trimmed by 2 bases and the J gene end by 7 bases; junction bases not matched to a gene: 6. CDR3 DNA sequence: TGTGCCAGCAGCTTAAGGACAGGGAAGGGTGAAAAACTGTTTTTT. It codes for CASSLRTGKGEKLFF.

Ten or more counts support this clonotype. In DNA form, the CDR3 reads TGTGCCAGCAGCCAAGGCGGTTACTATGGCTACACCTTC. Its translation is CASSQGGYYGYTF. The V and J genes are TRBV3-1 and TRBJ1-2; D gene uncertain. V was cut by 1 base and J by 3 bases, with 6 bases left in between. CDR1 and CDR2 (germline): LGHDT, YNNKEL (reference sequence). This CDR3 is 13 amino acids long.

Remarks on this clonotype: This may be a read error: a much more frequent sequence differs by one nucleotide. This chain links TRBV6-1 with TRBJ2-3, with D possibly matching TRBD2 (6 bases). Trimming shortened V by 4 bases and J by 1 base, and 9 bases separated the two germline ends. The CDR3 is 14 amino acids. The germline CDR1 and CDR2 sequences are MNHNS and SASEGT. The CDR3 loop is CASSGASGTDTQYF. The CDR3 DNA follows: TGTGCCAGCAGTGGGGCTAGCGGCACAGATACGCAGTATTTT.

The J gene is TRBJ2-3, the V gene TRBV6-2 or TRBV6-3; D call uncertain. CDR1 MNHEY and CDR2 SVGEGT come from the germline V gene. Trimming took 6 bases from V and 2 from J, leaving 9 bases between them. This CDR3 is built from 13 residues. CDR3 in DNA: TGTGCCAGCAGGGCTACTCACACAGATACGCAGTATTTT. Encoded protein: CASRATHTDTQYF.

V is TRBV24-1 and J is TRBJ2-3, with 7 positions matching TRBD2. The ends lost 3 bases at V and 2 bases at J; junction bases unmatched: 4. Germline V gene sequence: CDR1 KGHDR, CDR2 SFDVKD. This CDR3 is built from 15 residues. CDR3 nucleotides: TGTGCCACCAGTGATGGGGACTACCTCACAGATACGCAGTATTTT. Protein: CATSDGDYLTDTQYF.

The chain couples TRBV5-8 to TRBJ2-3; D is ambiguous. V lost 4 bases and J 0 bases, leaving 18 bases between the germline ends. Germline CDR1 SGHTS, CDR2 YDEGEE. CDR3 size: 17 residues. The CDR3 region has the DNA TGTGCCAGCAGCCCGAAAACCCCTAGGCCTAGCACAGATACGCAGTATTTT. Its translation: CASSPKTPRPSTDTQYF.

The chain has TRBV5-6 and TRBJ2-1, with 12 bases fitting TRBD2. V lost 4 bases and J lost 4; bases outside the gene matches: 6. The CDR3 loop spans 16 amino acids. Germline CDR1 and CDR2: SGHDT and YYEEEE. The CDR3 here is CASSVQGLAGYNEQFF. Written as DNA, the CDR3 is TGTGCCAGCAGCGTCCAAGGACTAGCGGGATACAATGAGCAGTTCTTC.

The rearrangement joins TRBV10-3 to TRBJ2-5; 11 nucleotides agree with TRBD2. The germline V gene encodes CDR1 ENHRY and CDR2 SYGVKD. J gave up 2 bases and V 9 bases, and 5 bases lay outside the gene matches. The length of the CDR3 is 14 residues. The CDR3 DNA reads TGTGCCATGCTGGGACTAGCGGCTCAAGAGACCCAGTACTTC. Translation: CAMLGLAAQETQYF.

This clonotype appeared a few times. The V gene is TRBV5-1, the J gene TRBJ2-3, with D uncertain. This CDR3 has 14 amino acids. Between the trimmed V and J ends, which lost 4 bases and 0 bases, there was a span of 9 bases. CDR1 SGHRS and CDR2 YFSETQ come from the germline V gene. The chain's CDR3 is CASSDLTSTDTQYF. CDR3 DNA sequence: TGCGCCAGCAGCGACCTGACTAGCACAGATACGCAGTATTTT.

The chain links TRBV5-1 to TRBJ2-4; D tentatively fits TRBD1 or TRBD2 (7 bases each). Germline V gives CDR1 SGHRS, CDR2 YFSETQ. The CDR3 spans 16 residues. The V and J ends lost 0 bases and 2 bases respectively, with 12 bases between them. The CDR3 nucleotides read TGCGCCAGCAGCTTGGAGCGGGACAGTCCCAAAAACATTCAGTACTTC. Its translation: CASSLERDSPKNIQYF.

This clonotype occurred a few times. The chain combines TRBV4-1 with TRBJ1-4; D may be TRBD1 (5 bases). Deletions cut 4 bases from V and 5 bases from J, with 14 bases between. This CDR3 is 15 amino acids long. Germline V gives CDR1 MGHRA, CDR2 YSYEKL. CDR3 region: CASSLIDSLNEKLFF. The CDR3 bases are TGCGCCAGCAGCCTCATCGACAGTTTAAATGAAAAACTGTTTTTT.

Remarks on this clonotype: This may be a read error, as it is one base from a much larger clone. J is TRBJ2-5 and V is TRBV12-3 or TRBV12-4; D is perhaps TRBD2 (6 bases). This CDR3 comprises 14 residues. Trimming shortened V by 3 bases and J by 0 bases, and 8 bases separated the two germline ends. In nucleotides, the CDR3 is TGTGCCAGCAGTTTCGCGGGACACCAAGAGACCCAGTACTTC. Translated, it gives CASSFAGHQETQYF.

The V call is TRBV29-1, the J call TRBJ2-3; D is perhaps TRBD2 (7 bases). V was clipped by 5 bases and J by 6 bases, with 15 bases between them. CDR1 is SQVTM, CDR2 ANQGSEA, per germline. CDR3 length: 13 residues. The CDR3: CSVSLGRGDTQYF. For the CDR3, the DNA is TGCAGCGTTTCCCTAGGGAGGGGGGATACGCAGTATTTT.

This clonotype was detected only a few times. The chain uses TRBV28 and TRBJ2-1; 10 nucleotides match TRBD2. After removal of 5 bases from V and 6 bases from J, the junction contained 19 bases not matched to a gene. There are 19 residues in the CDR3. Germline CDR1 MDHEN, CDR2 SYDVKM. CDR3 residues: CASSPPTLAGVFVRNEQFF. DNA of the CDR3: TGTGCCAGCAGTCCCCCGACCCTAGCGGGAGTATTTGTCCGCAATGAGCAGTTCTTC.

This clonotype showed up just a few times. The chain combines TRBV12-3 or TRBV12-4 with TRBJ2-7; TRBD1 agrees at 9 bases. The CDR3 spans 14 residues. J gave up 7 bases and V 6 bases, and 10 bases lay outside the gene matches. The CDR3 region is CASSFMDRGQEQYF. For the CDR3, the DNA is TGTGCCAGCAGCTTCATGGACAGGGGTCAAGAGCAGTACTTC.

The rearrangement uses TRBV6-2 or TRBV6-3 and TRBJ1-1; TRBD1 is a possible D gene (5 bases). CDR1 is MNHEY and CDR2 is SVGEGT in the germline V gene. The CDR3 contains 12 residues. V was shortened by 5 bases and J by 10 bases, with 14 bases between the two germline ends. In DNA form, the CDR3 reads TGTGCCAGCAGTAAGCGAATGACAGTAGCTTTCTTT. Protein product: CASSKRMTVAFF.

This clonotype was detected only once. This chain connects TRBV5-1 to TRBJ2-1; tentatively, D is TRBD2 (7 bases). CDR1 and CDR2 from the germline V gene are SGHRS and YFSETQ. The CDR3 contains 16 residues. V was clipped by 4 bases and J by 4 bases, with 18 bases between them. The CDR3 coding sequence is TGCGCCAGCAGCGGGGCATGGCGGGGGACATACAATGAGCAGTTCTTC. The encoded protein is CASSGAWRGTYNEQFF.

The rearrangement joins TRBV6-1 to TRBJ2-4, with D tentatively TRBD1 (6 bases). CDR3 length equals 17 residues. With 7 bases removed from V and 0 bases from J, the gap between germline ends came to 19 bases. Germline V lookup: CDR1 MNHNS, CDR2 SASEGT. Here the CDR3 DNA reads TGTGCCAGCACCCCTAGGGGGTGTCTCCTAGCCAAAAACATTCAGTACTTC. Its translation is CASTPRGCLLAKNIQYF.

This rearrangement joins TRBV20-1 to TRBJ2-3; 10 bases are a match to TRBD1. Losses at the gene ends were 2 bases for V and 9 bases for J; bases not matched to a gene: 11. Per germline, CDR1 DFQATT and CDR2 SNEGSKA (reference sequence). The CDR3 loop spans 15 amino acids. The CDR3 region has the DNA TGCAGTGCTAGACCGGGAGGAGGGGACAGGGGCACGCAGTATTTT. Protein sequence: CSARPGGGDRGTQYF.